This record looks at one T cell receptor (beta chain) sequence and its context. This clonotype occurred once. The clone's antigen remains unknown. The record has no base qualities; no much larger clone is one base away. Measured from the cysteine to the phenylalanine, the CDR3 is 14 residues long. The read is trimmed to its CDR3 DNA, 42 bases read in frame from base 1. CDR1 and CDR2, per the germline V gene (reference sequence), are LNHNV and YYDKDF. Donors were 39 systemically healthy Caucasian individuals from Russia aged roughly 6 to 90 years. Approximately 9 milliliters of peripheral blood were collected from each donor into EDTA-treated Vacutainer tubes. Ficoll-Paque density-gradient centrifugation was used to isolate PBMCs, with at least 7 million per sample. Total RNA, at least 5.5 micrograms per sample, was extracted from PBMCs with Trizol reagent. The percentages of naive CD45RAhigh/CD27high T cells were determined by flow cytometry on a PBMC aliquot from every donor.

The source of the sample is a study of blood T cells in healthy people across ages (dated by TCRdb to about 2015). With regard to the full study: In model experiments, template switching captured roughly one uniquely barcoded TCR beta cDNA molecule for every two T cells. Donors of different ages were randomly distributed across sequencing lanes to avoid experimental bias. The study analyzed two additional independent replicas of 1 million unique cDNA reads from the same blood draw for two donors, one aged 18 to 30 and one aged 80 or older. Four age groups were formed from the donors: young (average about 15 years), middle-aged (around 40), aged (about 62) and long-lived (82). The study measured age-related changes in TCR beta repertoire diversity using deep sequencing normalized with unique cDNA molecular identifiers. Findings and caveats that apply to the study as a whole: Compared with the aged group, the long-lived group had more naive CD4+ T cells, fewer expanded clones and increased TCR diversity, suggesting age selection. Observed TCR beta diversity per million T cells fell roughly linearly with age, and a significant reduction was already apparent by age roughly 41. Observed TCR beta diversity correlated strongly with the percentage of naive T cells measured by flow cytometry. Estimates of total diversity from one million sequenced T cells were regarded as lower bounds and underestimates. Conclusive comparison of naive and antigen-experienced compartments was prevented by the profiling of bulk unsorted PBMCs. Donor CMV infection status was unknown, potentially confounding age-related changes in expanded clonotypes.

Library preparation used 5' RACE. Sequencing instrument: Illumina HiSeq 2500. A second PCR of roughly 7 to 11 cycles was performed with a sample-barcoded 5' primer and a J-beta primer mix. Each TCR beta cDNA molecule received a unique molecular identifier from a template-switch 5' adaptor carrying 12 random nucleotides. Each sample yielded at least 2.5 million CDR3-containing paired-end reads. All of the RNA was converted into first-strand cDNA using the Mint cDNA synthesis kit, with a TRBC-specific oligonucleotide serving as the primer. All cDNA was treated with uracil-DNA glycosylase and then went through a first 18-cycle PCR with the universal primers M1SS and BC2_uni_R. On the study's bioinformatics: For normalization, 1 million high-quality reads were randomly selected from each sample, with every read carrying a distinct molecular identifier. Instead of being binned into consensus sequences, reads that shared molecular identifiers were thrown out. MiTCR, with a Q25 quality threshold and the strictest error-elimination algorithm, was used for CDR3 identification, clonotype clustering and error correction. A nonparametric unseen species model using Euler transformation provided a lower-bound estimate of total TCR beta diversity. In-frame beta chains were kept once TCRdb had trimmed the public reads at Q25 with fastp and called clones with MiXCR. Entries are consolidated by CDR3 protein sequence, retaining the most common genes and DNA. Here the V and J calls rest on TCRdb's processing, not on the authors' analysis. Here the sample has about 1.4 million distinct CDR3 sequences; roughly 64% occur a single time. Clones ranked in the top ten supply 5% to 7% of the sample.

Sequencing was done on a sample of blood. This sequence was found in a young man in good health. The rearranged segments are TRBV15 and TRBJ2-5, with the D gene not confidently named. The DNA end is more similar to TRBJ2-7, so the J call may be wrong. The nucleotide sequence is TGTGCCACCAGCAGAGGAGCTGCTGGAGTCGAGCAGTACTTC. This gives the protein CATSRGAAGVEQYF.